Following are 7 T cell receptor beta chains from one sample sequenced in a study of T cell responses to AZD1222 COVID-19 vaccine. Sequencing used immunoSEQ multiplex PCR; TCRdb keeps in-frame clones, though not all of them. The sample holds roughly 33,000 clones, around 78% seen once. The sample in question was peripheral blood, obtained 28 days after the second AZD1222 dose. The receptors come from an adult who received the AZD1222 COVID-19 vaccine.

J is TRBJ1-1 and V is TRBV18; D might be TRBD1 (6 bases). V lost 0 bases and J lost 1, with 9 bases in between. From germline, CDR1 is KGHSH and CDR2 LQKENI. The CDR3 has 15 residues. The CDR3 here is CASSPPTGSNTEAFF. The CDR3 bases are TGTGCCAGCTCACCACCCACAGGGTCGAACACTGAAGCTTTCTTT.

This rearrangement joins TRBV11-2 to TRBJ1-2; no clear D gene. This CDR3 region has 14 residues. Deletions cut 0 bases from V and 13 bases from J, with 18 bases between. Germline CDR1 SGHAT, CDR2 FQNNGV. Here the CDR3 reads CASSLEAVQNRITF. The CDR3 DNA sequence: TGTGCCAGCAGCTTAGAAGCGGTCCAAAACAGAATCACCTTC.

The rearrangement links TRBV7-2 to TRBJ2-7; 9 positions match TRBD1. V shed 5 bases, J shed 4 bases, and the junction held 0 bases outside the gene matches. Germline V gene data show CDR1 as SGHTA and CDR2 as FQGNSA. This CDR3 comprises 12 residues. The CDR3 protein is CASSGQGYEQYF. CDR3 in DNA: TGTGCCAGCAGCGGACAGGGGTACGAGCAGTACTTC.

The CDR3 sequence is CASSFHASGRLGYNEQFF. As DNA, the CDR3 is TGTGCCAGCAGTTTCCACGCTAGCGGGAGGCTTGGCTACAATGAGCAGTTCTTC. V is TRBV27 and J is TRBJ2-1; TRBD2 matches 11 bases. This CDR3 region has 18 residues. After removal of 3 bases from V and 3 bases from J, the junction contained 10 bases not matched to a gene. From germline, CDR1 is MNHEY and CDR2 SMNVEV (reference sequence).

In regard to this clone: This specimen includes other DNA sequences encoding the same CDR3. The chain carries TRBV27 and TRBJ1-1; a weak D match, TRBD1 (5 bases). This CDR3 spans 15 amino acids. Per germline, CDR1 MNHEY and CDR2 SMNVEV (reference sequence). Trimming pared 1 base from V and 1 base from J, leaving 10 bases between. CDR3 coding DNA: TGTGCCAGCAGTTTATTCGGGGGGGAGAACACTGAAGCTTTCTTT. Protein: CASSLFGGENTEAFF.

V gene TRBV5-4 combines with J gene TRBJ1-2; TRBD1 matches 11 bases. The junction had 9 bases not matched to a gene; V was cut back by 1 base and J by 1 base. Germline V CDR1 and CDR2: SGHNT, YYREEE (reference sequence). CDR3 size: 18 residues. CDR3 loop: CASSLSYSGQGVNYGYTF. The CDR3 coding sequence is TGTGCCAGCAGCTTGTCATACTCGGGACAGGGGGTTAACTATGGCTACACCTTC.

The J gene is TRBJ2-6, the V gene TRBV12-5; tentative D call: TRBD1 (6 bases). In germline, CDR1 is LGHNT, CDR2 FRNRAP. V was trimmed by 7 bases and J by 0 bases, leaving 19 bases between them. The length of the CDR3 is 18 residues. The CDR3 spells CASALRGYSSSGANVLTF. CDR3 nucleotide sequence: TGTGCTAGTGCCCTGAGGGGGTACTCGAGCTCTGGGGCCAACGTCCTGACTTTC.